The T cell receptor beta chain under discussion was sequenced for a study of blood T cell repertoires in COVID-19. Study background: There were acute and convalescent COVID-19 samples, and they came from the United States, Italy and Spain. Sources were T cells, B-cell-depleted T cells, or PBMCs; the material itself was cDNA or gDNA.

As originally analysed: Cell counts per sample came from amplifying reference gene primers. The data were produced by immunoSEQ multiplex PCR, yet TCRdb's version contains in-frame clones alone and is incomplete. The DNA gave D and trimming, while V, J and clone size come from that table. Among under 250,000 clones listed, over 75% were seen once. V gave up 4 bases and J gave up 5 bases; unmatched junction bases: 10. CDR3 length: 15 amino acids. Germline CDR1 reads ENHRY; CDR2 reads SYGVKD. The TCR comes from a woman over 75 with acute or convalescent COVID-19. This chain joins TRBV10-3 and TRBJ2-5, with 7 bases identical to TRBD1. Material for sequencing was peripheral blood. The CDR3 is CAISGRQGKEETQYF. DNA for the CDR3: TGTGCCATCAGTGGGCGACAGGGTAAGGAGGAGACCCAGTACTTC.